This TCR beta chain was found in a study of T-cell reconstitution after alpha-beta-depleted transplantation in children (dated by TCRdb to the mid-2010s). About the full investigation: The study quantitatively tracked T-cell immune reconstitution after TCRalphabeta/CD19-depleted allogeneic hematopoietic cell transplantation in children using TCR repertoire profiling. The study at large found these results: The frequencies of hyperexpanded clones fell over the following months, and after one year, T-cell counts and TCRbeta diversity were mostly attributed to newly produced T cells. In some patients, the high TCRbeta diversity seen at day 60 was put down to recipient T cells and intrathymic progenitors that had survived conditioning. The apparently early alphabetaT-cell count recovery about two months after transplant was reportedly dependent on only several hundred rapidly expanded clones derived from non-depleted graft cells.

There are a few counts of this clonotype. It lacks a known antigen. The sample holds no much larger clone one base away, and base qualities are not on file. Sample treatment or condition, as interpreted from the label and publication: allogeneic hematopoietic cell transplantation with graft depleted of TCRalphabeta T cells and CD19 B cells. Transplant recipients were children who received TCRalphabeta/CD19-depleted allogeneic hematopoietic cell grafts. The CDR1 and CDR2 encoded by the germline V gene (reference sequence) are LNHDA and SQIVND. Ends trimmed: V by 4 bases, J by 1 base; bases unmatched to a gene: 6. The CDR3 holds 16 amino acids from the cysteine to the phenylalanine. Only the CDR3 portion is preserved as DNA: 48 bases, with reading frame beginning at the first base. The library relied on PCR. Instrument on record: Illumina HiSeq 2500. To normalize quantification of the TCRbeta repertoire, the TCR libraries were built with molecular barcoding that relied on unique molecular identifiers. Starting from the raw public reads, TCRdb applied fastp trimming at Q25, assembled clones with MiXCR and retained in-frame beta chains. Entries that share a CDR3 protein sequence are merged under the most common genes and DNA. Present in this sample are around 180,000 distinct CDR3 sequences, 11% of which were seen just once. About 13% of the sample goes to the ten largest clones.

Rearrangement joined TRBV19 to TRBJ2-2, with TRBD1 matching 7 junction bases. Specimen: PBMCs, collected before TCRalphabeta/CD19-depleted stem cell transplant. This receptor was taken from a boy between 2 and 10 years old with acute myeloid leukemia, due to receive a stem cell transplant. For the CDR3, the sequence is CASSTFRQGNTGELFF. Read as DNA, the sequence is TGTGCCAGTAGTACATTCCGACAGGGGAACACCGGGGAGCTGTTTTTT.